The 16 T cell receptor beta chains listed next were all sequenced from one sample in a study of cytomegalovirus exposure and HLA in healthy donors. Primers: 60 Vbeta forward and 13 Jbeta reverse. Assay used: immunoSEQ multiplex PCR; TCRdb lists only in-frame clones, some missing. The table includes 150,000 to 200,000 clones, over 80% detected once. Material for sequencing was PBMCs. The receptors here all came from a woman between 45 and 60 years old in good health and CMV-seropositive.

CDR3 in DNA: TGTGCCAGCACCTCGACTAGCGGGAGGACCCAAATTTACGAGCAGTACTTC. Translating gives CASTSTSGRTQIYEQYF. The chain couples TRBV7-9 to TRBJ2-7, with TRBD2 matching 13 bases. Per germline, CDR1 SEHNR and CDR2 FQNEAQ (reference sequence). The CDR3 extends over 17 amino acids. V was clipped by 7 bases and J by 4 bases; unmatched bases: 13.

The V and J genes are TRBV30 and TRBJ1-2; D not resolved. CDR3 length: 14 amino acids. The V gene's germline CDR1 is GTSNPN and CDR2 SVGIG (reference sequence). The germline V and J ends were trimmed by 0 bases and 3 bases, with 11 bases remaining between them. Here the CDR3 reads CAWSVGGFYYGYTF. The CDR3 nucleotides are TGTGCCTGGAGTGTAGGAGGGTTTTACTATGGCTACACCTTC.

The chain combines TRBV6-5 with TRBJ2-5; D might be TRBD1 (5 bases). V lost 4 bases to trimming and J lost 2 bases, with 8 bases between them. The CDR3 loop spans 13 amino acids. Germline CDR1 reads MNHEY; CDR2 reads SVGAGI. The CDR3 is CASSLRGQETQYF. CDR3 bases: TGTGCCAGCAGTTTAAGGGGACAAGAGACCCAGTACTTC.

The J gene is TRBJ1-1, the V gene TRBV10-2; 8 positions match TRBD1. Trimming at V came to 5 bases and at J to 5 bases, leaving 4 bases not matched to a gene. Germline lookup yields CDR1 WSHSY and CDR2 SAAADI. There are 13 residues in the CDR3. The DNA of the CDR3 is TGCGCCAGCAGTCCGGACAGGGATACTGAAGCTTTCTTT. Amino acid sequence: CASSPDRDTEAFF.

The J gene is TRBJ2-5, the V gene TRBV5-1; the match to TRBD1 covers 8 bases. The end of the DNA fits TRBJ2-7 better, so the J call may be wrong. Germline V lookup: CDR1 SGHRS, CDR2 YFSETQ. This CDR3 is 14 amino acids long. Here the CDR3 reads CASSLYRGEYEQYF. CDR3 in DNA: TGCGCCAGCAGCTTGTACAGGGGGGAGTACGAGCAGTACTTC.

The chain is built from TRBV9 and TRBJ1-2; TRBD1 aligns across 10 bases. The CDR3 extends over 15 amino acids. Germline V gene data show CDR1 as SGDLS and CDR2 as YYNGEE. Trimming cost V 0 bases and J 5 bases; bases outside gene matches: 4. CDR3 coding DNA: TGTGCCAGCAGCGTAGGACAGGGGGCAGGGTATGGCTACACCTTC. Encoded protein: CASSVGQGAGYGYTF.

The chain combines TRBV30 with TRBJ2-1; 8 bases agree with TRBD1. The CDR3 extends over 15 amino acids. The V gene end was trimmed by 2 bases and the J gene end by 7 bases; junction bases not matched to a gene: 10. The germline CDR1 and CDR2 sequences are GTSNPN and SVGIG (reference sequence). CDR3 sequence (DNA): TGTGCCTGGAGTCAACGGCGGACAGGGCGGAATGAGCAGTTCTTC. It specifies CAWSQRRTGRNEQFF.

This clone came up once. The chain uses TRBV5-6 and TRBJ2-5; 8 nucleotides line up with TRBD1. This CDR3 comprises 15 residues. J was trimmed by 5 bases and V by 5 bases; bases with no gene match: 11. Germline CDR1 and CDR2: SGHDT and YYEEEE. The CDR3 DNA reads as TGTGCCAGCAGTTCTTTGGACAGGGTTGGGGAGACCCAGTACTTC. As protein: CASSSLDRVGETQYF.

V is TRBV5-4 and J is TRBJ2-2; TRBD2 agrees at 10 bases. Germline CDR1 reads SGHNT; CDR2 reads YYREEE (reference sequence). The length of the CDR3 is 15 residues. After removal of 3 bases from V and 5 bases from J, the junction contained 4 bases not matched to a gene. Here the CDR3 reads CASSSSLAGTGELFF. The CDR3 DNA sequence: TGTGCCAGCAGCTCTTCACTAGCGGGGACCGGGGAGCTGTTTTTT.

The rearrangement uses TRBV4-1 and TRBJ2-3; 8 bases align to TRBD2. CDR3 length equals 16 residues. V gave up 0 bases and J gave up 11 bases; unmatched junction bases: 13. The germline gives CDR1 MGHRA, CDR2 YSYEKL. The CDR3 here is CASSQDPGLGGFGQYF. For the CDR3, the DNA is TGCGCCAGCAGCCAAGATCCGGGACTAGGGGGTTTTGGGCAGTATTTT.

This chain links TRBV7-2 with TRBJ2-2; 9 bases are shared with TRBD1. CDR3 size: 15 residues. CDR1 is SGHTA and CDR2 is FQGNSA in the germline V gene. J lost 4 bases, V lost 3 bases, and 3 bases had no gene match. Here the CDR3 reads CASSFGQGFTGELFF. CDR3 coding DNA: TGTGCCAGCAGCTTTGGACAGGGGTTCACCGGGGAGCTGTTTTTT.

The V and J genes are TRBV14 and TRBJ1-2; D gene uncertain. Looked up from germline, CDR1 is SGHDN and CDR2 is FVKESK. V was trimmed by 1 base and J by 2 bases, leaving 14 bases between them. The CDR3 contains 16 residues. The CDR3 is CASSQVWSRGNYGYTF. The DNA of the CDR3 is TGTGCCAGCAGCCAAGTTTGGAGTCGGGGAAACTATGGCTACACCTTC.

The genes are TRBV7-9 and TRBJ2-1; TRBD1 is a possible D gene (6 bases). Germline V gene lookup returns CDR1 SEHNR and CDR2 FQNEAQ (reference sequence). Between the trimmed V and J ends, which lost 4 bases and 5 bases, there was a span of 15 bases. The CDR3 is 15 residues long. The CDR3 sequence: CASSSRGIANNEQFF. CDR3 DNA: TGTGCCAGCAGCTCAAGGGGGATAGCCAACAATGAGCAGTTCTTC.

The CDR3 region has the DNA TGTGCCAGCAGCTCCCCTCGTACTGTAGCGGGAGCCTACAATGAGCAGTTCTTC. Residues: CASSSPRTVAGAYNEQFF. The rearrangement joins TRBV7-8 to TRBJ2-1; the match to TRBD2 covers 9 bases. In germline, CDR1 is SGHVS, CDR2 FQNEAQ. Trimming took 4 bases from V and 2 from J; bases not matched to a gene: 12. This CDR3 comprises 18 residues.

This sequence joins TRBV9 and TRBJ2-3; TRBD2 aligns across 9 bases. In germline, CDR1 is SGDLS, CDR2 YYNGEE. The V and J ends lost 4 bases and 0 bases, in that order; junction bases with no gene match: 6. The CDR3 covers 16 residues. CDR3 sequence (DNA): TGTGCCAGCAGCCCAAGCGGGGGGATTAGCACAGATACGCAGTATTTT. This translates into CASSPSGGISTDTQYF. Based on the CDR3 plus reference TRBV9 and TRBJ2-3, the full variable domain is DSGVTQTPKHLITATGQRVTLRCSPRSGDLSVYWYQQSLDQGLQFLIQYYNGEERAKGNILERFSAQQFPDLHSELNLSSLELGDSALYFCASSPSGGISTDTQYFGPGTRLTVL.

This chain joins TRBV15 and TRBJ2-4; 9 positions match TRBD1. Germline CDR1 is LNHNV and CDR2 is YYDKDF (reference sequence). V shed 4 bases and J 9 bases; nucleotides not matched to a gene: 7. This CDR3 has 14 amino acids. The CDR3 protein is CATSTRQGGGIQYF. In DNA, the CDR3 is TGTGCCACCAGCACAAGACAGGGGGGCGGCATTCAGTACTTC.